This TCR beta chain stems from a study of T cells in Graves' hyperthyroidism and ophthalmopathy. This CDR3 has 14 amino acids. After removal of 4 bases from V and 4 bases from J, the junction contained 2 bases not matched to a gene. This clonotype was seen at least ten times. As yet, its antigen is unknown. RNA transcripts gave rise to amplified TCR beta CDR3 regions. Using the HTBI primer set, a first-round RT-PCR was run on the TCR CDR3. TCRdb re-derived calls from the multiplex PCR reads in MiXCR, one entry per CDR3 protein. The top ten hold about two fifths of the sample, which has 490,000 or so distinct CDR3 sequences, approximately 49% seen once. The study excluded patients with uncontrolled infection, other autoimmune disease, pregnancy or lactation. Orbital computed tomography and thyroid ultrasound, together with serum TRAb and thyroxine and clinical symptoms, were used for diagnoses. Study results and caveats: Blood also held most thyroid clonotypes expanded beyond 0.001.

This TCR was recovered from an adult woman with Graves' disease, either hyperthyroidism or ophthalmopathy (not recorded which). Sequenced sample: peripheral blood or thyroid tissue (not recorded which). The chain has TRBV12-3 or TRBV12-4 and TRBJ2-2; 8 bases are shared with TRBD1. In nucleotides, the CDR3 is TGTGCCAGCAGTTGGGACAGGAGCACCGGGGAGCTGTTTTTT. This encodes CASSWDRSTGELFF.